A single count supports the clone carrying this T cell receptor beta chain. Some clones are missing from TCRdb's copy, which holds only in-frame ones; the method was immunoSEQ multiplex PCR. There are some 77,000 clones in the sample; roughly 90% occur only once, and 1.9% lies in the top ten. V was shortened by 2 bases and J by 8 bases, with 21 bases between the two germline ends. The CDR3 loop spans 16 amino acids. Germline CDR1 and CDR2: ENHRY and SYGVKD. The source of the sample is a study of T cell changes during pregnancy in multiple sclerosis. This chain links TRBV10-3 with TRBJ1-2; D is possibly TRBD1 (5 bases). The TCR sequence derives from a female donor with multiple sclerosis, enrolled in a pregnancy study. The input for sequencing was peripheral blood, taken before pregnancy. CDR3 region: CAISELVSGAGSGYTF. CDR3 nucleotide sequence: TGTGCCATCAGTGAGCTAGTAAGTGGGGCCGGGAGCGGCTACACCTTC.